This entry lists 21 T cell receptor beta chains sequenced from one sample in a study of shared clonotypes between healthy human individuals. Naive CD8 cells lacked CD45RO, underwent positive selection for CCR7 and left out terminally differentiated effector memory CD45RA+ cells. Assay used: immunoSEQ multiplex PCR; TCRdb lists only in-frame clones, some missing. The top ten hold about 1.6% of the sample, which has roughly 2,000,000 clones, 80% to 95% seen once. The sequenced sample was naive CD8+ T cells from PBMCs. These receptors were taken from a man aged 18 to 29 in good health. Some clones in this sample may be carry-over from other donors' samples.

The chain uses TRBV11-1 and TRBJ2-3, with D unresolved. The V gene's germline CDR1 is SGHAT and CDR2 FQDESV (reference sequence). This CDR3 is built from 15 residues. Trimming stripped 6 bases from V and 0 bases from J, with 13 bases between. CDR3 nucleotides: TGTGCCAGCAGTCCAATCCCAGAAAGCACAGATACGCAGTATTTT. Its protein product is CASSPIPESTDTQYF.

CDR3 sequence: CASSSPPGLAGGVFDTGELFF. The CDR3, as DNA: TGTGCCAGCAGCTCTCCACCGGGACTAGCGGGAGGGGTATTTGACACCGGGGAGCTGTTTTTT. The chain combines TRBV7-3 with TRBJ2-2; 16 positions match TRBD2. The V gene's germline CDR1 is SGHTA and CDR2 FQGTGA. Trimming took 4 bases from V and 3 from J; bases not matched to a gene: 14. The CDR3 is 21 residues long.

V and J are TRBV11-2 and TRBJ1-4; the D is unclear. CDR1 and CDR2 (germline): SGHAT, FQNNGV. Trimming took 5 bases from V and 7 from J, leaving 11 bases between them. The CDR3 covers 13 residues. The CDR3 sequence is CASSPPLIEKLFF. The CDR3 nucleotides are TGTGCCAGCAGCCCCCCGCTAATTGAAAAACTGTTTTTT. The complete variable domain, with remaining parts taken from reference TRBV11-2 and TRBJ1-4, reads EAGVAQSPRYKIIEKRQSVAFWCNPISGHATLYWYQQILGQGPKLLIQFQNNGVVDDSQLPKDRFSAERLKGVDSTLKIQPAKLEDSAVYLCASSPPLIEKLFFGSGTQLSVL.

For the CDR3, the DNA is TGTGCCAGTAGTATCGGGCTAGCGGGAGAGACCCAGTACTTC. Translated: CASSIGLAGETQYF. The chain uses TRBV19 and TRBJ2-5, with 8 bases that match TRBD2. The germline CDR1 and CDR2 sequences are LNHDA and SQIVND (reference sequence). V shed 3 bases and J 4 bases; nucleotides not matched to a gene: 4. The CDR3 runs to 14 residues.

The chain recombines TRBV11-3 with TRBJ2-1, with 8 bases identical to TRBD2. V lost 5 bases to trimming and J lost 7 bases; unmatched junction nucleotides: 10. This CDR3 is 15 amino acids long. Germline V gene data show CDR1 as SGHNT and CDR2 as YENEEA. CDR3: CASSQPREGLNEQFF. The CDR3 nucleotides are TGTGCCAGCAGCCAGCCACGGGAGGGCCTTAATGAGCAGTTCTTC.

The rearrangement joins TRBV7-9 to TRBJ2-1, with 12 bases matching TRBD1. Germline-derived CDR1 and CDR2 are SEHNR and FQNEAQ (reference sequence). Trimming cost V 5 bases and J 8 bases; bases outside gene matches: 7. This CDR3 contains 15 residues. CDR3 amino acids: CASSLTGTGGYEQFF. The CDR3 bases are TGTGCCAGCAGCCTAACCGGGACAGGGGGCTATGAGCAGTTCTTC.

This rearrangement joins TRBV15 to TRBJ2-1, with TRBD2 identical over 7 bases. This CDR3 region has 18 residues. Germline values: CDR1 LNHNV, CDR2 YYDKDF (reference sequence). With V trimmed by 0 bases and J by 7 bases, 15 bases remained unmatched. The CDR3 nucleotides read TGTGCCACCAGCAGAGATGGGGATAGCGGGCTATTGGGGAATGAGCAGTTCTTC. This encodes CATSRDGDSGLLGNEQFF.

This rearrangement joins TRBV27 to TRBJ1-2, with D maybe TRBD1 (6 bases). The CDR3 length is 14 residues. V was cut by 6 bases and J by 5 bases, with 16 bases left in between. Germline V gene lookup returns CDR1 MNHEY and CDR2 SMNVEV (reference sequence). CDR3 DNA sequence: TGTGCCAGCAGCCAAACGGGGGCCTGGTATGGCTACACCTTC. Translation gives CASSQTGAWYGYTF.

This chain connects TRBV7-9 to TRBJ1-2, with D possibly TRBD1 on 5 matching bases. The CDR3 is 14 amino acids. Germline CDR1 is SEHNR and CDR2 is FQNEAQ (reference sequence). V was trimmed by 5 bases and J by 8 bases, leaving 18 bases between them. The CDR3 DNA reads as TGTGCCAGCAGCCCTCCGGGGCAGGTTTGGGGCTACACCTTC. Residues: CASSPPGQVWGYTF. The full variable domain, with the rest looked up from reference TRBV7-9 and TRBJ1-2, is DTGVSQNPRHKITKRGQNVTFRCDPISEHNRLYWYRQTLGQGPEFLTYFQNEAQLEKSRLLSDRFSAERPKGSFSTLEIQRTEQGDSAMYLCASSPPGQVWGYTFGSGTRLTVV.

The V gene is TRBV7-8, the J gene TRBJ2-2, with 8 bases that match TRBD2. The CDR3 length is 15 residues. Germline V gene lookup returns CDR1 SGHVS and CDR2 FQNEAQ. Losses at the gene ends were 3 bases for V and 7 bases for J; bases not matched to a gene: 7. The CDR3 here is CASSFLGSGNGELFF. CDR3 in DNA: TGTGCCAGCAGCTTTTTGGGTAGCGGGAACGGGGAGCTGTTTTTT.

The chain couples TRBV7-2 to TRBJ2-1, with TRBD2 identical over 9 bases. The ends lost 5 bases at V and 2 bases at J; junction bases unmatched: 7. CDR3 length: 16 amino acids. Germline CDR1 is SGHTA and CDR2 is FQGNSA. CDR3 sequence reads: CASSLGGTSPYNEQFF. Here the CDR3 DNA reads TGTGCCAGCAGCCTCGGCGGGACTAGCCCCTACAATGAGCAGTTCTTC.

This rearrangement joins TRBV6-4 to TRBJ2-1; D possibly corresponds to TRBD1 (5 bases). The germline V gene has CDR1 MRHNA and CDR2 SNTAGT. There are 13 residues in the CDR3. V lost 5 bases and J 3 bases, leaving 8 bases between the germline ends. The CDR3 region has the DNA TGTGCCAGCAGTCCAGGGTTCTACAATGAGCAGTTCTTC. This gives the protein CASSPGFYNEQFF.

This chain links TRBV28 with TRBJ2-7, with a weak D call TRBD1 (5 bases). Per the germline V gene, CDR1 is MDHEN and CDR2 is SYDVKM. The CDR3 contains 14 residues. Trimming stripped 6 bases from V and 6 bases from J, with 18 bases between. CDR3 protein: CASSFAGSRREQYF. The DNA of the CDR3 is TGTGCCAGCAGCTTCGCAGGGTCCCGACGCGAGCAGTACTTC.

V and J are TRBV19 and TRBJ1-5; 11 bases agree with TRBD1. There are 14 residues in the CDR3. Germline values: CDR1 LNHDA, CDR2 SQIVND (reference sequence). V shed 6 bases and J 5 bases; nucleotides not matched to a gene: 3. The CDR3 spells CASSPGQGDQPQHF. DNA for the CDR3: TGTGCCAGTAGCCCGGGACAGGGGGATCAGCCCCAGCATTTT.

The chain carries TRBV27 and TRBJ2-7, with 7 nucleotides matching TRBD1. Germline V gene data show CDR1 as MNHEY and CDR2 as SMNVEV (reference sequence). Germline trimming cut 3 bases from V and 5 bases from J; bases unmatched to any gene: 10. This CDR3 region has 15 residues. The CDR3, as DNA: TGTGCCAGCAGTTTCCTCCGGGACAGCTTCCACGAGCAGTACTTC. It yields the protein CASSFLRDSFHEQYF.

This rearrangement joins TRBV27 to TRBJ2-3; 10 nucleotides match TRBD2. The junction had 13 bases not matched to a gene; V was cut back by 7 bases and J by 3 bases. This CDR3 region has 17 residues. Per germline, CDR1 MNHEY and CDR2 SMNVEV (reference sequence). CDR3 sequence: CASTLAYLAGVTDTQYF. DNA for the CDR3: TGTGCCAGCACCCTAGCCTACCTAGCGGGAGTTACAGATACGCAGTATTTT.

The J gene is TRBJ1-5, the V gene TRBV7-8, with D maybe TRBD1 (5 bases). V was pared by 8 bases and J by 0 bases, with 17 bases between. Germline lookup yields CDR1 SGHVS and CDR2 FQNEAQ. CDR3 length: 16 amino acids. The CDR3 loop is CASALKAGASNQPQHF. The DNA for the CDR3 is TGTGCCAGCGCACTTAAAGCCGGGGCTAGCAATCAGCCCCAGCATTTT.

This chain uses TRBV13 with TRBJ2-5; 14 bases fit TRBD2. V was clipped by 5 bases and J by 5 bases; unmatched bases: 10. Germline V gene lookup returns CDR1 PRHDT and CDR2 FYEKMQ (reference sequence). The CDR3 covers 17 residues. The CDR3 sequence: CASSPTGTSGSGETQYF. The CDR3 region has the DNA TGTGCCAGCAGCCCAACCGGGACTAGCGGGAGTGGGGAGACCCAGTACTTC.

Written as DNA, the CDR3 is TGTGCCAGAAGCACCCTACAGGGGGGTAGGGCAGATACGCAGTATTTT. This sequence encodes CARSTLQGGRADTQYF. The genes are TRBV5-3 and TRBJ2-3, with TRBD1 matching over 8 bases. TRBV5-3 is reported as an ORF; its role is uncertain. The trim removed 4 bases at V and 4 bases at J, leaving 11 bases unmatched. The CDR3 extends over 16 amino acids.

The V call is TRBV7-9, the J call TRBJ2-5; TRBD2 matches 8 bases. CDR1 and CDR2 from the germline V gene are SEHNR and FQNEAQ (reference sequence). CDR3 size: 14 residues. After removal of 5 bases from V and 7 bases from J, the junction contained 9 bases not matched to a gene. The CDR3 DNA reads as TGTGCCAGCAGCCAACTAGCGGCGGGCGGGACCCAGTACTTC. Protein sequence: CASSQLAAGGTQYF. The full variable domain, with the rest looked up from reference TRBV7-9 and TRBJ2-5, is DTGVSQNPRHKITKRGQNVTFRCDPISEHNRLYWYRQTLGQGPEFLTYFQNEAQLEKSRLLSDRFSAERPKGSFSTLEIQRTEQGDSAMYLCASSQLAAGGTQYFGPGTRLLVL.

This chain joins TRBV6-5 and TRBJ1-2; D might be TRBD1 (5 bases). The CDR3 consists of 14 residues. V was trimmed by 4 bases and J by 4 bases, leaving 13 bases between them. The germline CDR1 and CDR2 sequences are MNHEY and SVGAGI. The CDR3 here is CASSSGGGPYGYTF. The CDR3 DNA reads as TGTGCCAGCAGTTCTGGGGGTGGGCCCTATGGCTACACCTTC.